This T cell receptor beta chain comes out of a study of T-cell memory formation after mild COVID-19. Study conclusions and caveats: Contracting CD4+ clones sat mainly in CM and EM; CD8+ in EMRA.

V gave up 3 bases and J gave up 10 bases, with 17 bases separating them. The germline V gene has CDR1 SGHRS and CDR2 YFSETQ. CDR3 size: 15 residues. This clonotype has just a few counts. Its antigen is currently unknown. TCRdb re-called the 5' RACE reads with MiXCR, one entry per CDR3 protein. The repertoire includes under 450,000 distinct CDR3 sequences, approximately 22% of them detected once, and roughly a fifth sits in the top ten. This receptor was identified in a man between 18 and 29 years old who had mild COVID-19 (a few samples of this study predate the infection). Cell type and time point are not known. The rearrangement uses TRBV5-1 and TRBJ1-6; D gene ambiguous. The specimen was PBMCs or a T cell subset sorted from them (not recorded which). The CDR3 coding sequence is TGCGCCAGCAGCTCAACCGGGTCCAGTGAGTCACCCCTCCACTTT. It yields the protein CASSSTGSSESPLHF.